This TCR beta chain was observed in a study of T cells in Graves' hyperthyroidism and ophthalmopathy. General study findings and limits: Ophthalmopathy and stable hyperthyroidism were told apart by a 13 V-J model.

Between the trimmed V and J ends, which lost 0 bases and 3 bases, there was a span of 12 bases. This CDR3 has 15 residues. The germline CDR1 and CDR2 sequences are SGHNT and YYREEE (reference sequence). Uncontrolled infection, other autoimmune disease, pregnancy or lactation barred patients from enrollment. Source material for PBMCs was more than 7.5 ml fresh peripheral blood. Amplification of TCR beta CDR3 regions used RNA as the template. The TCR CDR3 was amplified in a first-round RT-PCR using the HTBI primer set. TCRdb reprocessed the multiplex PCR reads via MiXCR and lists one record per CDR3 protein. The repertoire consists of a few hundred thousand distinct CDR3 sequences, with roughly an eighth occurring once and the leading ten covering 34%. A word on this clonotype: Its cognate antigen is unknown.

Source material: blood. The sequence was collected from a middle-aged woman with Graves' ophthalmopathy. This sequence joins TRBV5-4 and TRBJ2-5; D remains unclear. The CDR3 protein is CASSLDVGQEETQYF. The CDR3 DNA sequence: TGTGCCAGCAGCTTGGACGTGGGCCAGGAAGAGACCCAGTACTTC.